The clone carrying this TCR beta chain showed up just a few times. The sample originates from a study of T-cell memory formation after mild COVID-19. Via MiXCR, TCRdb re-called the 5' RACE reads, giving one row per CDR3 protein. Of fewer than 400,000 distinct CDR3 sequences listed, 10% to 15% are singletons. In germline, CDR1 is SGHTA, CDR2 FQGNSA. CDR3 length: 19 residues. Trimming cost V 3 bases and J 0 bases; bases outside gene matches: 10. The sequence was collected from a man aged 18 to 35 who had mild COVID-19 (a few samples of this study predate the infection). Cell type and time point are not known. J is TRBJ2-1 and V is TRBV7-2, with 11 bases matching TRBD2. Material: PBMCs or a T cell subset sorted from them (not recorded which). CDR3 nucleotide sequence: TGTGCCAGCAGCTTCAGGCTAGCGGGGGGATCGAGCTCCTACAATGAGCAGTTCTTC. Protein sequence: CASSFRLAGGSSSYNEQFF.